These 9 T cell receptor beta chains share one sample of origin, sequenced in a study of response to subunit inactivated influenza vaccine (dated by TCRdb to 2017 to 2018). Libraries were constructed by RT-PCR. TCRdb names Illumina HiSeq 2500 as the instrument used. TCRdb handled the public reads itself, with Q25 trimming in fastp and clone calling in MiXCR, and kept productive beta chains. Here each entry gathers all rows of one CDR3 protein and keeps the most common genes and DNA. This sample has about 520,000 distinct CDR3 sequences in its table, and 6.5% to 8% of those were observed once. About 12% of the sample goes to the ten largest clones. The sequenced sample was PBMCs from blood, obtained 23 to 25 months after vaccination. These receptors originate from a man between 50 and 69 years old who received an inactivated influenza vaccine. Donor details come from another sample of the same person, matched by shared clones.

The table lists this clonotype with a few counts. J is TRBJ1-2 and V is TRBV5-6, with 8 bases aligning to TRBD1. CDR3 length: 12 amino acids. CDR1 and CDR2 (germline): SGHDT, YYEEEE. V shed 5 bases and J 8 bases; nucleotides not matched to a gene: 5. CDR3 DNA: TGTGCCAGCAGAATCAGGGGGCAAGGCTACACCTTC. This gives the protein CASRIRGQGYTF.

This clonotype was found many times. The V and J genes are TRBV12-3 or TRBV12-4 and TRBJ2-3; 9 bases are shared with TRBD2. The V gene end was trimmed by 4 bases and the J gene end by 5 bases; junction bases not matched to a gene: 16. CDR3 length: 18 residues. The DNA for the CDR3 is TGTGCCAGCAGTTCGGCGAGCGGGGGGATCCCAGTAATAGATACGCAGTATTTT. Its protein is CASSSASGGIPVIDTQYF.

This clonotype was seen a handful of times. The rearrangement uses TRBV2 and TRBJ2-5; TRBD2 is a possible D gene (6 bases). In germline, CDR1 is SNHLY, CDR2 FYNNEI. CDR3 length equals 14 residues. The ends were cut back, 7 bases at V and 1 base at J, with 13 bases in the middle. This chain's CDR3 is CASIRGNGQETQYF. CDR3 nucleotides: TGTGCCAGCATCCGGGGGAACGGCCAAGAGACCCAGTACTTC.

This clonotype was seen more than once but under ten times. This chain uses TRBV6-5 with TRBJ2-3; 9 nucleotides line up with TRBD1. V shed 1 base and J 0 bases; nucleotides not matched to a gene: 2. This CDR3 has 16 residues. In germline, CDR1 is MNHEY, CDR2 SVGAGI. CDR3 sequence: CASSYYGTGSTDTQYF. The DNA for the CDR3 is TGTGCCAGCAGTTACTATGGGACAGGGAGCACAGATACGCAGTATTTT.

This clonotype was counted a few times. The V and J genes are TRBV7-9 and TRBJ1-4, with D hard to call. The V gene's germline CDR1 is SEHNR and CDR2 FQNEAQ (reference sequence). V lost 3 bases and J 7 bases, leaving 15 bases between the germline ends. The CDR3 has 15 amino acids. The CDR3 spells CASSFGSRGGEKLFF. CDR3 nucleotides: TGTGCCAGCAGCTTTGGGTCTCGGGGTGGTGAAAAACTGTTTTTT.

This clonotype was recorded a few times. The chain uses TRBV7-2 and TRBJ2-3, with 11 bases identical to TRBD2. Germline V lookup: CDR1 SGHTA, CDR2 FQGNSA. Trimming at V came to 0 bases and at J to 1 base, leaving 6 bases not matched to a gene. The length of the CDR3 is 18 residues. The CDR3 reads CASSLALTSGGRTDTQYF. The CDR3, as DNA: TGTGCCAGCAGCTTAGCGCTCACTAGCGGGGGCCGCACAGATACGCAGTATTTT.

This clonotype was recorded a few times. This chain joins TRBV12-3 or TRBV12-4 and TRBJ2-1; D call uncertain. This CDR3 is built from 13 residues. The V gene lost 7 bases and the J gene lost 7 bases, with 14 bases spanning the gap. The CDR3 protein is CASTKNVGNEQFF. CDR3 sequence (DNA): TGTGCCAGCACGAAAAACGTGGGAAATGAGCAGTTCTTC.

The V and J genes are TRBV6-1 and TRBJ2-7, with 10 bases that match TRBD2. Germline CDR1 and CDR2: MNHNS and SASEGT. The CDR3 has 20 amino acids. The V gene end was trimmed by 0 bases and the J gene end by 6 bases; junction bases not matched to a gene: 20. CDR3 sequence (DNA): TGTGCCAGCAGTGAAGCGCTTATCCTAGCGGGAGTTAGAAAACCCCGCGAGCAGTACTTC. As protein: CASSEALILAGVRKPREQYF.

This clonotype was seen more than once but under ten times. CDR3 coding DNA: TGTGCCAGCAGCCAAGATGGCCTGACTACCGGGGAGCTGTTTTTT. Translation: CASSQDGLTTGELFF. The gene calls are TRBV3-1 and TRBJ2-2; D uncertain. With 0 bases removed from V and 5 bases from J, the gap between germline ends came to 10 bases. The CDR3 covers 15 residues. The germline CDR1 and CDR2 sequences are LGHDT and YNNKEL (reference sequence). The whole variable domain, filled in from reference TRBV3-1 and TRBJ2-2, reads DTAVSQTPKYLVTQMGNDKSIKCEQNLGHDTMYWYKQDSKKFLKIMFSYNNKELIINETVPNRFSPKSPDKAHLNLHINSLELGDSAVYFCASSQDGLTTGELFFGEGSRLTVL.